The clone carrying this T cell receptor (beta chain) occurred many times. What it recognizes is unknown. The data were taken from a study of neurological immune-mediated disorders. Study findings and constraints: Multiple sclerosis, the disease with the least TCR clonal expansion, fell below healthy controls, whereas HTLV-1-associated myelopathy showed the most. Across subjects, expanded clones had no CDR3 amino acid sequences in common, pointing to private repertoires in all groups.

The CDR3 sequence is 16 residues long. Trimming cost V 6 bases and J 0 bases; bases outside gene matches: 6. Germline V gives CDR1 MNHEY, CDR2 SVGAGI. 5'RACE with 10-nucleotide random UMIs produced the cDNA. TCRdb re-called the 5' RACE reads through MiXCR, storing one row per CDR3 protein. The sample holds approximately 40,000 distinct CDR3 sequences, about 14% seen once. Sorted libraries were derived from more than 900,000 CD4+ or CD8+ T cells. The sequenced material came from CD4+ T cells from blood. The receptor's source is a woman aged 55-70 years with HTLV-1-associated myelopathy (HAM/TSP). The V call is TRBV6-5, the J call TRBJ1-5; 9 nucleotides align to TRBD1. CDR3 loop: CASSRDRAYSNQPQHF. As DNA, the CDR3 is TGTGCCAGCAGCCGGGACAGGGCCTATAGCAATCAGCCCCAGCATTTT.